This T cell receptor (beta chain) was identified in a study of blood T cell repertoires in COVID-19. Clones were read by immunoSEQ multiplex PCR, and TCRdb kept only the in-frame ones, dropping some. Of about 250,000 clones listed, nearly 95% were seen once; the top ten hold roughly 0.89%. Germline V gives CDR1 KGHDR, CDR2 SFDVKD. The V and J ends lost 9 bases and 0 bases respectively, with 14 bases between them. The CDR3 is 15 residues long. The sequence derives from a man aged 25 to 40 with COVID-19, enrolled during active disease. The sequenced material came from peripheral blood. This rearrangement joins TRBV24-1 to TRBJ1-3, with no clear D. The CDR3 is CATPPGDHSGNTIYF. The CDR3 DNA is TGTGCCACCCCGCCCGGGGATCACTCTGGAAACACCATATATTTT.